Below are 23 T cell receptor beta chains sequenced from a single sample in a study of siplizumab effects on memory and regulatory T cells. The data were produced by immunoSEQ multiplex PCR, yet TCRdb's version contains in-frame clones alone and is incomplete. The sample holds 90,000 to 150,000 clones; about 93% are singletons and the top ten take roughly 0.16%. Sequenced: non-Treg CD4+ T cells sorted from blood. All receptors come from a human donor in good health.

CDR3: CASRPGTGGVQTQYF. In DNA form, the CDR3 reads TGTGCCAGCAGACCCGGGACAGGGGGCGTCCAGACCCAGTACTTC. This rearrangement joins TRBV6-5 to TRBJ2-5, with 12 bases that match TRBD1. Trimming removed 6 bases from V and 6 bases from J; junction bases left unmatched: 8. The germline CDR1 and CDR2 sequences are MNHEY and SVGAGI. CDR3 length: 15 amino acids.

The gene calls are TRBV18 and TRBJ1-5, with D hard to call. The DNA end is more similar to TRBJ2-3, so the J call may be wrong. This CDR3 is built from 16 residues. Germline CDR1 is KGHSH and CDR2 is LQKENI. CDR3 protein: CASSTSVGISNQPQYF. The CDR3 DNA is TGTGCCAGCTCGACAAGTGTGGGCATTAGCAATCAGCCCCAGTATTTT.

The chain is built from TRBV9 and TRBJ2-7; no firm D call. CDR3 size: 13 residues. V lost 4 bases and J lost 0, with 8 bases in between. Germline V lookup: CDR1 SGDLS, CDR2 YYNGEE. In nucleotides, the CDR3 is TGTGCCAGCAGCCAAGTTGGCTCCTACGAGCAGTACTTC. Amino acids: CASSQVGSYEQYF.

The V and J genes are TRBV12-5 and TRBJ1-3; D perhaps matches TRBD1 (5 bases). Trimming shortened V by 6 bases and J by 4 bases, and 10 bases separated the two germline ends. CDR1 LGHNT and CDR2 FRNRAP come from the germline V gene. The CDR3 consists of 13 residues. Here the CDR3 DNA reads TGTGCTAGTGGGGCAGGGTACGGAAACACCATATATTTT. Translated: CASGAGYGNTIYF.

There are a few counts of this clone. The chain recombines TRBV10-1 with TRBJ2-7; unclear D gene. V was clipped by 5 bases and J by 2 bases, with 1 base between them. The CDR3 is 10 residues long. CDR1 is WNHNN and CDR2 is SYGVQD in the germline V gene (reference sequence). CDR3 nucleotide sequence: TGCGCCAGCAGTACCTACGAGCAGTACTTC. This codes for CASSTYEQYF.

DNA of the CDR3: TGCAGCGTTGAGGGGGACCACAGCTCCTACGAGCAGTACTTC. This translates into CSVEGDHSSYEQYF. The V and J genes are TRBV29-1 and TRBJ2-7, with D possibly being TRBD1 or TRBD2 (5 bases each). This CDR3 region has 14 residues. CDR1 and CDR2 (germline): SQVTM, ANQGSEA. Trimming shortened V by 3 bases and J by 0 bases, and 12 bases separated the two germline ends.

In DNA form, the CDR3 reads TGTGCCAGCAGCTTAGAGTCCGAGGGAGAGACCCAGTACTTC. It specifies CASSLESEGETQYF. This chain links TRBV11-3 with TRBJ2-5; possible D gene TRBD2, 5 bases. V dropped 0 bases and J dropped 4 bases, with 9 bases sitting between them. The CDR3 loop spans 14 amino acids. The germline gives CDR1 SGHNT, CDR2 YENEEA.

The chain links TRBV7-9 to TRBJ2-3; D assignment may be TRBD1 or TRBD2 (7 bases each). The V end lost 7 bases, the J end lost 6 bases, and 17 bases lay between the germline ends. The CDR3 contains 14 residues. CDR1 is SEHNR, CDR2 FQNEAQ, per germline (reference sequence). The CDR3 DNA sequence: TGTGCCAGCACCCCGTCAGGGGGGGTGGATACGCAGTATTTT. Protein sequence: CASTPSGGVDTQYF.

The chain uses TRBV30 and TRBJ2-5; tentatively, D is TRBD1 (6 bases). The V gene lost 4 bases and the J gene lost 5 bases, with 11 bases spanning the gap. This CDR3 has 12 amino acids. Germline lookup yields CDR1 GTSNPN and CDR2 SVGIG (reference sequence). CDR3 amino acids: CAWTGVGETQYF. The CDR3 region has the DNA TGTGCCTGGACAGGGGTTGGGGAGACCCAGTACTTC.

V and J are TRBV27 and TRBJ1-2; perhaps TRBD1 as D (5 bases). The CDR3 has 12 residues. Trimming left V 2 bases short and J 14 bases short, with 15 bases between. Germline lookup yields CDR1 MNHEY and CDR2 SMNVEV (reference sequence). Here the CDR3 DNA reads TGTGCCAGCAGTTTAGAGGGGCGGGGAATGACCTTC. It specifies CASSLEGRGMTF.

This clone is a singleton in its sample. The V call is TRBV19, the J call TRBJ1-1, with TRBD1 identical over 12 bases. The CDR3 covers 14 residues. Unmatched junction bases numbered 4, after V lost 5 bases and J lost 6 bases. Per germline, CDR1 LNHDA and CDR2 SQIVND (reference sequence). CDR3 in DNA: TGTGCCAGTAGTCAGGGACAGGGGGCACCTGAAGCTTTCTTT. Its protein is CASSQGQGAPEAFF.

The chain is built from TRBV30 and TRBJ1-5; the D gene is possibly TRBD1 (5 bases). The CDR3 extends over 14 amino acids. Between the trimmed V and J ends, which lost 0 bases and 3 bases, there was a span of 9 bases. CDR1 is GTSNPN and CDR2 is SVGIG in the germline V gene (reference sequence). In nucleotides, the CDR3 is TGTGCCTGGAGTGTAGGGACTTACAATCAGCCCCAGCATTTT. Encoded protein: CAWSVGTYNQPQHF.

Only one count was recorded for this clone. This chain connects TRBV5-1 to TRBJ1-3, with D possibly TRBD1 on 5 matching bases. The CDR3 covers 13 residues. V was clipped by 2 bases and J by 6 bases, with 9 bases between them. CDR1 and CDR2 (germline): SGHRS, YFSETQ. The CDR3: CASSLGVENTIYF. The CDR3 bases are TGCGCCAGCAGCTTAGGGGTAGAAAACACCATATATTTT.

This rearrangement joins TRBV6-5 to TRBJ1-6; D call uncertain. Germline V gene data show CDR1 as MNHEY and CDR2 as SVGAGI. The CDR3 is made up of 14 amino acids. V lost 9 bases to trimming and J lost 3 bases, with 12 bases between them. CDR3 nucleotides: TGTGCCAGGAGAACAGCGCTCTATAATTCACCCCTCCACTTT. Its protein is CARRTALYNSPLHF.

The CDR3 DNA sequence: TGCGCCAGCAGTCAAGGGCCACCTCCGGCCTATGGCTACACCTTC. This sequence encodes CASSQGPPPAYGYTF. V gene TRBV23-1 combines with J gene TRBJ1-2; D gene unclear. TRBV23-1 is sorted into the ORF group, with uncertain function. The CDR3 spans 15 residues. The V end lost 2 bases, the J end lost 4 bases, and 14 bases lay between the germline ends.

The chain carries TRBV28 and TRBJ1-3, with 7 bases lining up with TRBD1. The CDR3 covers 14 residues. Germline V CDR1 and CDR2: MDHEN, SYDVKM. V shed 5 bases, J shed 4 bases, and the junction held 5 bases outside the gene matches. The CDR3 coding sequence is TGTGCCAGCAGTACAGGGGTATTGGGAAACACCATATATTTT. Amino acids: CASSTGVLGNTIYF.

This chain's CDR3 is CASSLARTQETQYF. CDR3 sequence (DNA): TGCGCCAGCAGCTTGGCCCGTACGCAAGAGACCCAGTACTTC. V gene TRBV5-1 combines with J gene TRBJ2-5, with D unclear. The V gene's germline CDR1 is SGHRS and CDR2 YFSETQ. The CDR3 has 14 amino acids. V was pared by 0 bases and J by 2 bases, with 8 bases between.

CDR3 nucleotides: TGTGCCATCAGCCGGGACAGGGGAAATCAGCCCCAGCATTTT. This translates into CAISRDRGNQPQHF. The rearrangement uses TRBV10-3 and TRBJ1-5, with 10 nucleotides matching TRBD1. The J segment lost 4 bases and the V segment lost 6 bases, leaving 3 bases of the junction unmatched. CDR1 is ENHRY and CDR2 is SYGVKD in the germline V gene. This CDR3 has 14 residues.

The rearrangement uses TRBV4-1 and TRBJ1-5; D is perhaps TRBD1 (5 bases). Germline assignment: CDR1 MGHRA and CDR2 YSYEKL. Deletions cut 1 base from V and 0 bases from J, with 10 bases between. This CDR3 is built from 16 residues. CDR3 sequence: CASSQGTYNSNQPQHF. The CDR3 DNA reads TGCGCCAGCAGCCAAGGGACATACAATAGCAATCAGCCCCAGCATTTT.

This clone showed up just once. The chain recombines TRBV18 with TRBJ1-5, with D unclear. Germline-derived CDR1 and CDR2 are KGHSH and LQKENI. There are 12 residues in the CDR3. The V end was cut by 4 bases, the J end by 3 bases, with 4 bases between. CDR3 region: CASSRVNQPQHF. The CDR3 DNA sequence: TGTGCCAGCTCACGGGTCAATCAGCCCCAGCATTTT.

CDR3: CASSVVGSGGLTDTQYF. The CDR3 nucleotides read TGTGCCAGCAGCGTAGTCGGTAGCGGGGGACTCACAGATACGCAGTATTTT. This chain links TRBV9 with TRBJ2-3, with 9 bases identical to TRBD2. Germline CDR1 SGDLS, CDR2 YYNGEE. The CDR3 loop spans 17 amino acids. J lost 2 bases, V lost 0 bases, and 7 bases had no gene match.

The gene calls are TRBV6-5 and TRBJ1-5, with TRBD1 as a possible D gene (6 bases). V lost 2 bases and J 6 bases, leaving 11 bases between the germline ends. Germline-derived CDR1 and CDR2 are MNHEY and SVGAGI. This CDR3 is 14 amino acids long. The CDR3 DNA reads TGTGCCAGCAGTTACGCGGGGGGCGGTCAGCCCCAGCATTTT. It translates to CASSYAGGGQPQHF.

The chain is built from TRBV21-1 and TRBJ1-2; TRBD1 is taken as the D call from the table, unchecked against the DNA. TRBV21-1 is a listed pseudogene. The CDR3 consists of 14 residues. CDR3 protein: CASSPGTTPFGYTF. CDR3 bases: TGTGCCAGCAGCCCCGGGACAACTCCCTTTGGCTACACCTTC.